A single sample gave rise to the 29 T cell receptor beta chains below, sequenced in a study of blood T cell repertoires in COVID-19. TCRdb's copy holds only in-frame clones and misses some; the assay was immunoSEQ multiplex PCR. The sample carries tens of thousands of clones, 80% to 90% recorded once. Sequencing was carried out using peripheral blood. These receptors were obtained from a man at least 80 years old with COVID-19, enrolled during active disease.

This clone was observed a handful of times. The chain links TRBV27 to TRBJ2-7, with D possibly being TRBD1 (6 bases). Per germline, CDR1 MNHEY and CDR2 SMNVEV (reference sequence). CDR3 length: 16 residues. With 0 bases removed from V and 2 bases from J, the gap between germline ends came to 14 bases. CDR3 in amino acids: CASSLSRRTATYEQYF. The CDR3 DNA is TGTGCCAGCAGTTTATCCCGCCGGACAGCCACCTACGAGCAGTACTTC.

V is TRBV7-2 and J is TRBJ1-3; TRBD1 aligns across 7 bases. J was trimmed by 1 base and V by 4 bases; bases with no gene match: 4. This CDR3 is 15 amino acids long. Germline V gene lookup returns CDR1 SGHTA and CDR2 FQGNSA. CDR3 nucleotide sequence: TGTGCCAGCAGCTCCGGGGGACAGTCTGGAAACACCATATATTTT. It translates to CASSSGGQSGNTIYF.

The V call is TRBV3-1 (or the pseudogene TRBV3-2), the J call TRBJ1-2; 9 bases fit TRBD1. V lost 0 bases to trimming and J lost 8 bases; unmatched junction nucleotides: 10. This CDR3 spans 16 amino acids. Germline lookup yields CDR1 LGHDT and CDR2 YNNKEL (reference sequence). CDR3 in amino acids: CASSQDGAGQGSGYTF. CDR3 in DNA: TGTGCCAGCAGCCAAGATGGAGCGGGACAGGGTAGCGGCTACACCTTC.

The chain links TRBV19 to TRBJ1-4, with 9 bases fitting TRBD1. CDR3 length equals 18 residues. V lost 4 bases, J lost 0 bases, and 9 bases stayed unmatched. CDR1 and CDR2 from the germline V gene are LNHDA and SQIVND (reference sequence). The CDR3: CASSTRGQGFATNEKLFF. CDR3 in DNA: TGTGCCAGTAGTACAAGGGGACAGGGCTTCGCAACTAATGAAAAACTGTTTTTT.

V gene TRBV2 combines with J gene TRBJ1-5; TRBD1 might be the D (5 bases). CDR3 length: 15 amino acids. Germline V gene lookup returns CDR1 SNHLY and CDR2 FYNNEI. Deletions cut 6 bases from V and 0 bases from J, with 12 bases between. The chain's CDR3 is CASRNPGYSNQPQHF. CDR3 DNA: TGTGCCAGCAGGAACCCAGGGTATAGCAATCAGCCCCAGCATTTT.

This chain links TRBV10-3 with TRBJ1-3; D not certain. Trimming removed 11 bases at V and 1 base at J, with 9 bases between. The CDR3 has 12 amino acids. The germline gives CDR1 ENHRY, CDR2 SYGVKD. The CDR3 sequence is CALRNSGNTIYF. Here the CDR3 DNA reads TGTGCCCTTAGAAATTCTGGAAACACCATATATTTT.

The rearrangement links TRBV5-4 to TRBJ2-7, with 7 bases fitting TRBD2. Trimming removed 0 bases from V and 6 bases from J; junction bases left unmatched: 6. This CDR3 is 14 amino acids long. Per the germline V gene, CDR1 is SGHNT and CDR2 is YYREEE (reference sequence). The CDR3, as DNA: TGTGCCAGCAGCTTGGCGAGGACTAGGGGCGAGCAGTACTTC. This encodes CASSLARTRGEQYF. Supplemented by reference TRBV5-4 and TRBJ2-7, the full variable domain reads ETGVTQSPTHLIKTRGQQVTLRCSSQSGHNTVSWYQQALGQGPQFIFQYYREEENGRGNFPPRFSGLQFPNYSSELNVNALELDDSALYLCASSLARTRGEQYFGPGTRLTVT.

The genes are TRBV30 and TRBJ2-5, with 7 bases matching TRBD2. The V and J ends lost 4 bases and 4 bases, in that order; junction bases with no gene match: 0. The CDR3 runs 11 residues. CDR1 and CDR2 from the germline V gene are GTSNPN and SVGIG (reference sequence). The DNA of the CDR3 is TGTGCCTGGACTAGCGGAGAGACCCAGTACTTC. Its translation: CAWTSGETQYF.

This chain uses TRBV29-1 with TRBJ2-3; the match to TRBD2 covers 10 bases. The junction had 3 bases not matched to a gene; V was cut back by 6 bases and J by 0 bases. Germline values: CDR1 SQVTM, CDR2 ANQGSEA. This CDR3 is 14 amino acids long. The DNA for the CDR3 is TGCAGCGTCTCTAGCGGGGGAAGCACAGATACGCAGTATTTT. Amino acids: CSVSSGGSTDTQYF.

The chain couples TRBV6-6 to TRBJ2-3, with a tentative D call TRBD1 (6 bases). The germline CDR1 and CDR2 sequences are MNHNY and SVGAGI (reference sequence). Trimming cost V 6 bases and J 2 bases, with 15 bases left between them. CDR3 size: 15 residues. The CDR3 loop is CASRDGQTTTDTQYF. CDR3 in DNA: TGTGCCAGCAGGGATGGACAGACAACCACAGATACGCAGTATTTT.

V and J are TRBV13 and TRBJ2-5; 9 bases align to TRBD2. V was pared by 2 bases and J by 5 bases, with 6 bases of the junction left unmatched. The CDR3 is 15 residues long. Germline CDR1 is PRHDT and CDR2 is FYEKMQ (reference sequence). This chain's CDR3 is CASSLSAGGRETQYF. CDR3 coding DNA: TGTGCCAGCAGCTTATCAGCGGGGGGCCGGGAGACCCAGTACTTC.

This rearrangement joins TRBV6-4 to TRBJ1-2; D gene uncertain. Trimming left V 4 bases short and J 7 bases short, with 19 bases between. Germline lookup yields CDR1 MRHNA and CDR2 SNTAGT. The CDR3 runs 15 residues. CDR3 sequence (DNA): TGTGCCAGCAGTGCTGAGGGCGGGCTCGTGTCTGGCTACACCTTC. It is translated as CASSAEGGLVSGYTF.

This sequence joins TRBV10-1 and TRBJ2-7; D is possibly TRBD2 (5 bases). V shed 2 bases and J shed 2 bases, with 13 bases lying between them. The CDR3 is made up of 15 amino acids. Germline values: CDR1 WNHNN, CDR2 SYGVQD (reference sequence). CDR3: CASSEGVGEAYEQYF. The CDR3 DNA reads TGCGCCAGCAGTGAGGGGGTCGGGGAAGCCTACGAGCAGTACTTC.

The chain joins TRBV25-1 to TRBJ2-7, with 7 bases lining up with TRBD1. There are 13 residues in the CDR3. The V gene end was trimmed by 6 bases and the J gene end by 2 bases; junction bases not matched to a gene: 4. The germline V gene encodes CDR1 MGHDK and CDR2 SYGVNS. CDR3 region: CASRKGQTYEQYF. CDR3 DNA: TGTGCCAGCAGAAAGGGACAGACCTACGAGCAGTACTTC.

The V call is TRBV5-1, the J call TRBJ1-1; 8 bases are a match to TRBD1. The CDR3 consists of 14 residues. Trimming cost V 0 bases and J 7 bases; bases outside gene matches: 5. Germline-derived CDR1 and CDR2 are SGHRS and YFSETQ. The CDR3 is CASSLDPGGFEAFF. The CDR3 nucleotides are TGCGCCAGCAGCTTGGACCCAGGGGGCTTTGAAGCTTTCTTT.

In DNA, the CDR3 is TGCGCCAGCAGCCAAGATAGATCCGCTACTGGGGCCAACGTCCTGACTTTC. It is translated as CASSQDRSATGANVLTF. The chain employs TRBV4-1 and TRBJ2-6; D is uncertain. Trimming cost V 0 bases and J 2 bases, with 11 bases left between them. The CDR3 loop spans 17 amino acids. CDR1 MGHRA and CDR2 YSYEKL come from the germline V gene.

J is TRBJ2-7 and V is TRBV9; 9 nucleotides match TRBD2. CDR1 and CDR2 (germline): SGDLS, YYNGEE. This CDR3 region has 15 residues. Trimming at V came to 2 bases and at J to 2 bases, leaving 5 bases not matched to a gene. The CDR3 DNA sequence: TGTGCCAGCAGCGTCACCGCGGGGGGGCCCTACGAGCAGTACTTC. This codes for CASSVTAGGPYEQYF.

The chain employs TRBV7-9 and TRBJ1-1; D ambiguous. V lost 0 bases and J lost 1, with 15 bases in between. This CDR3 region has 17 residues. Germline-derived CDR1 and CDR2 are SEHNR and FQNEAQ (reference sequence). CDR3 DNA sequence: TGTGCCAGCAGCTTAGCGTCATTCGGGAAGGGGAACACTGAAGCTTTCTTT. Translating gives CASSLASFGKGNTEAFF. Using reference TRBV7-9 and TRBJ1-1 for the parts outside the CDR3, the full variable domain is DTGVSQNPRHKITKRGQNVTFRCDPISEHNRLYWYRQTLGQGPEFLTYFQNEAQLEKSRLLSDRFSAERPKGSFSTLEIQRTEQGDSAMYLCASSLASFGKGNTEAFFGQGTRLTVV.

The V call is TRBV30, the J call TRBJ2-7; perhaps TRBD2 as D (6 bases). This CDR3 has 15 amino acids. Germline values: CDR1 GTSNPN, CDR2 SVGIG (reference sequence). Trimming cost V 2 bases and J 3 bases, with 17 bases left between them. This CDR3 is CAWSPDPGRHYEQYF. CDR3 DNA sequence: TGTGCCTGGAGTCCCGATCCCGGGAGACACTACGAGCAGTACTTC.

This sequence joins TRBV19 and TRBJ1-1; the match to TRBD1 covers 8 bases. This CDR3 has 13 amino acids. Germline CDR1 LNHDA, CDR2 SQIVND (reference sequence). Trimming cost V 10 bases and J 3 bases; bases outside gene matches: 7. In DNA form, the CDR3 reads TGTGCCACGCGCAGGGGGCCGGACACTGAAGCTTTCTTT. It encodes CATRRGPDTEAFF.

This sequence joins TRBV19 and TRBJ1-2; 9 positions match TRBD1. Losses at the gene ends were 9 bases for V and 5 bases for J; bases not matched to a gene: 10. CDR1 LNHDA and CDR2 SQIVND come from the germline V gene (reference sequence). This CDR3 spans 14 amino acids. CDR3 DNA: TGTGCCAGCTCAACGGGGGACAGGGATTATGGCTACACCTTC. Amino acids: CASSTGDRDYGYTF. The full variable domain, in which reference TRBV19 and TRBJ1-2 provide the parts outside the CDR3, is DGGITQSPKYLFRKEGQNVTLSCEQNLNHDAMYWYRQDPGQGLRLIYYSQIVNDFQKGDIAEGYSVSREKKESFPLTVTSAQKNPTAFYLCASSTGDRDYGYTFGSGTRLTVV.

This rearrangement joins TRBV3-1 (or the pseudogene TRBV3-2) to TRBJ1-1; D is unresolved. The length of the CDR3 is 14 residues. The germline gives CDR1 LGHDT, CDR2 YNNKEL (reference sequence). The V end lost 0 bases, the J end lost 3 bases, and 8 bases lay between the germline ends. The CDR3 loop is CASSQDLLDTEAFF. CDR3 coding DNA: TGTGCCAGCAGCCAAGATTTGTTAGACACTGAAGCTTTCTTT.

This chain links TRBV6-5 with TRBJ1-6; D call uncertain. Germline V gene lookup returns CDR1 MNHEY and CDR2 SVGAGI. CDR3 length equals 11 residues. The V and J ends lost 8 bases and 8 bases respectively, with 7 bases between them. CDR3 bases: TGTGCCAGCGGGAGGGATTCACCCCTCCACTTT. It yields the protein CASGRDSPLHF.

The chain joins TRBV2 to TRBJ2-7; D is perhaps TRBD2 (6 bases). This CDR3 has 16 residues. Germline V gene data show CDR1 as SNHLY and CDR2 as FYNNEI. V was trimmed by 4 bases and J by 1 base, leaving 17 bases between them. DNA of the CDR3: TGTGCCAGCAGTGTGTCCCCGGGACTCCTGTCCTACGAGCAGTACTTC. Translating it yields CASSVSPGLLSYEQYF.

This chain connects TRBV10-2 to TRBJ1-1; 7 bases fit TRBD1. Per the germline V gene, CDR1 is WSHSY and CDR2 is SAAADI. There are 14 residues in the CDR3. The trim removed 3 bases at V and 5 bases at J, leaving 6 bases unmatched. DNA of the CDR3: TGCGCCAGCAGTGAAGACAGGGTGGGGACTGAAGCTTTCTTT. This sequence encodes CASSEDRVGTEAFF.

The J gene is TRBJ2-1, the V gene TRBV27; 14 positions match TRBD2. Trimming cost V 2 bases and J 3 bases; bases outside gene matches: 3. This CDR3 is 17 amino acids long. Germline V CDR1 and CDR2: MNHEY, SMNVEV (reference sequence). CDR3 coding DNA: TGTGCCAGCAGTTTAGGACTAGCGGGAGGAATCTACAATGAGCAGTTCTTC. As protein: CASSLGLAGGIYNEQFF.

This chain uses TRBV7-2 with TRBJ1-2; D is ambiguous. Trimming took 1 base from V and 7 from J, leaving 13 bases between them. The CDR3 is 14 residues long. CDR1 is SGHTA and CDR2 is FQGNSA in the germline V gene. CDR3 amino acids: CASSLVRAHGGYTF. CDR3 sequence (DNA): TGTGCCAGCAGCTTAGTTCGCGCCCACGGTGGCTACACCTTC.

The chain employs TRBV9 and TRBJ1-6; D gene unclear. Germline V gives CDR1 SGDLS, CDR2 YYNGEE. V lost 1 base and J lost 9, with 17 bases in between. This CDR3 region has 16 residues. This chain's CDR3 is CASSVRPAIEGSPLHF. The DNA of the CDR3 is TGTGCCAGCAGCGTACGGCCAGCGATCGAGGGTTCACCCCTCCACTTT.

The V call is TRBV4-1, the J call TRBJ1-2, with a tentative D call TRBD1 (5 bases). The germline CDR1 and CDR2 sequences are MGHRA and YSYEKL. The CDR3 extends over 14 amino acids. The germline V and J ends were trimmed by 0 bases and 2 bases, with 7 bases remaining between them. In DNA, the CDR3 is TGCGCCAGCAGCCAAGACAGGGCAAACTATGGCTACACCTTC. It yields the protein CASSQDRANYGYTF.